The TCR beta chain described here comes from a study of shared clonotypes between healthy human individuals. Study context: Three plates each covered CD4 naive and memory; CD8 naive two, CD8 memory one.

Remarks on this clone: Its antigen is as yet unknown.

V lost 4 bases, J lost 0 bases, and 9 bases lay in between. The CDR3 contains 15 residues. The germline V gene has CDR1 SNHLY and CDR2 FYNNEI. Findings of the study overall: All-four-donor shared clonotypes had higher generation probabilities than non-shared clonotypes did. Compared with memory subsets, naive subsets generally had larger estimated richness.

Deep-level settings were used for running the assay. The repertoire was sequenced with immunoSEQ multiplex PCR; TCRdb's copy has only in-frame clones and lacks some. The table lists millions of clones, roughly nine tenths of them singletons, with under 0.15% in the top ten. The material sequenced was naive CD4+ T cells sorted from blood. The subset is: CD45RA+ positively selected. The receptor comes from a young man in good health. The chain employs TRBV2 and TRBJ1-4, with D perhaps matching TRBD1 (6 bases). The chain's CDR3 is CASSGDTSTNEKLFF. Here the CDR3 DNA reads TGTGCCAGCAGTGGGGACACCTCAACTAATGAAAAACTGTTTTTT.